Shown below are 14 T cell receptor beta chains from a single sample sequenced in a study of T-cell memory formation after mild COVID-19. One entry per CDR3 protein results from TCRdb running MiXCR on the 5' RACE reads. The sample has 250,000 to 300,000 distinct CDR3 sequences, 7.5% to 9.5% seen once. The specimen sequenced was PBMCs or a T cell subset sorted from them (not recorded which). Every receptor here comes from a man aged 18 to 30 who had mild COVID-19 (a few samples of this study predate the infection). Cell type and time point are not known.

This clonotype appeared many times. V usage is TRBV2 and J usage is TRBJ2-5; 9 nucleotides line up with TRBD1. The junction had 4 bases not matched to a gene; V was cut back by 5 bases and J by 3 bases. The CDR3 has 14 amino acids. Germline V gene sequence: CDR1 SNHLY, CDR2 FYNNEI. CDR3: CASSTDRGEETQYF. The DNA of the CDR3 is TGTGCCAGCAGTACCGACAGGGGGGAAGAGACCCAGTACTTC.

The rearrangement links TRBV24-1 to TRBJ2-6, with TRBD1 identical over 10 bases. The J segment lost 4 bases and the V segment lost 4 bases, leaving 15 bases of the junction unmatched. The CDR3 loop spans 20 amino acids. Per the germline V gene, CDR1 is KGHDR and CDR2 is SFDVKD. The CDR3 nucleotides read TGTGCCACCAGTGACCACCTACAGACAGGGGGCGCGAACGGGGCCAACGTCCTGACTTTC. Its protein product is CATSDHLQTGGANGANVLTF.

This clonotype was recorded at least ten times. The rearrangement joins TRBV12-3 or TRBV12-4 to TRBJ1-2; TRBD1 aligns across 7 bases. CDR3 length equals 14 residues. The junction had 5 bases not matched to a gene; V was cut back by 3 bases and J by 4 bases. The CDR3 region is CASSLAGGAYGYTF. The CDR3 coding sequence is TGTGCCAGCAGTTTGGCAGGGGGGGCCTATGGCTACACCTTC.

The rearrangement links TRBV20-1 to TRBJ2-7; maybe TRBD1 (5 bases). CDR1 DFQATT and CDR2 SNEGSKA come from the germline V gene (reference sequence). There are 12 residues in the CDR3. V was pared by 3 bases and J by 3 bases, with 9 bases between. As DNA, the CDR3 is TGCAGTGCTAGGGCCAGGGACTACGAGCAGTACGTC. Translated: CSARARDYEQYV.

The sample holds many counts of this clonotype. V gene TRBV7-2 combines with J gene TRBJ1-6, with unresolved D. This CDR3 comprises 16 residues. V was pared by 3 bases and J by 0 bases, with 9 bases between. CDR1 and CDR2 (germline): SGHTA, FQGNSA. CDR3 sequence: CASSLVYSSYNSPLHF. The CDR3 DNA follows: TGTGCCAGCAGCTTGGTTTACAGCTCCTATAATTCACCCCTCCACTTT.

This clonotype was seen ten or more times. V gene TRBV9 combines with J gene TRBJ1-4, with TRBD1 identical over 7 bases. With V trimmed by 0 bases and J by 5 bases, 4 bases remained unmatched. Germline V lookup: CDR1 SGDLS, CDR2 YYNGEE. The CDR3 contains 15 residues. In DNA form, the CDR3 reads TGTGCCAGCAGCGTAGATGGGACAGTCAATGAAAAACTGTTTTTT. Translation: CASSVDGTVNEKLFF.

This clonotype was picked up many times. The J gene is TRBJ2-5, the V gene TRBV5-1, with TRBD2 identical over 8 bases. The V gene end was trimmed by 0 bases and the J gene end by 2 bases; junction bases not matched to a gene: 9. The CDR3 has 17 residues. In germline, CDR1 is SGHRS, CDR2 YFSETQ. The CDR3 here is CASSLAGRGAIQETQYF. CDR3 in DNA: TGCGCCAGCAGCTTGGCCGGGAGGGGGGCCATTCAAGAGACCCAGTACTTC.

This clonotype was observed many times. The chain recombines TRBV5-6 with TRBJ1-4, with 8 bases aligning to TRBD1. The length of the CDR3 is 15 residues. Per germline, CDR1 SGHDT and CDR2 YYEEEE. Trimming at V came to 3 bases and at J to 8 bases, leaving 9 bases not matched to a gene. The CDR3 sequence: CASSSAPTGDEKLFF. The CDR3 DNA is TGTGCCAGCAGCTCGGCCCCGACAGGGGACGAAAAACTGTTTTTT.

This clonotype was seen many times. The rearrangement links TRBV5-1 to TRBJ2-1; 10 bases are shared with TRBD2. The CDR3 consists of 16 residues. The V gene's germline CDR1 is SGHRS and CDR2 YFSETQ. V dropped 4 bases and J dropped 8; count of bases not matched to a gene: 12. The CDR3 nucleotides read TGCGCCAGCAGCGACTCCGTAGCGGGGGGCCGCGATGAGCAGTTCTTC. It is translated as CASSDSVAGGRDEQFF. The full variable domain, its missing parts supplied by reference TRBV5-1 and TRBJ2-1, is KAGVTQTPRYLIKTRGQQVTLSCSPISGHRSVSWYQQTPGQGLQFLFEYFSETQRNKGNFPGRFSGRQFSNSRSEMNVSTLELGDSALYLCASSDSVAGGRDEQFFGPGTRLTVL.

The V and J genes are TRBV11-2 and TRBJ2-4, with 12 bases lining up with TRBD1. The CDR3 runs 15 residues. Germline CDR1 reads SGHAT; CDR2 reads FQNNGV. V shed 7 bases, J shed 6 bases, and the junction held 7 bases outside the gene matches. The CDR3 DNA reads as TGTGCCAGCAACCCCTGGGGACAGGGGGCAAACATTCAGTACTTC. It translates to CASNPWGQGANIQYF.

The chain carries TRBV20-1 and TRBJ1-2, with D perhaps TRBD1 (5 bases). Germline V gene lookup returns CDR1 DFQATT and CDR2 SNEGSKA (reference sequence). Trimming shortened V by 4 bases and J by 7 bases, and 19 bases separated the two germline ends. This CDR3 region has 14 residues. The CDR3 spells CSATETEAFGGYTF. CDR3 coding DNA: TGCAGTGCTACGGAGACAGAAGCTTTCGGTGGCTACACCTTC.

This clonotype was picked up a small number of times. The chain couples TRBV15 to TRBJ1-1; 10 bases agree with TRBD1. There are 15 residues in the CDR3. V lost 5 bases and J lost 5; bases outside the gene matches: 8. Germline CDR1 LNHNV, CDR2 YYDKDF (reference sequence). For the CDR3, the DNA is TGTGCCACCAGCGGGACAGGGGTTCGATGGACTGAAGCTTTCTTT. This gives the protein CATSGTGVRWTEAFF.

CDR3 loop: CASSPWTGANTEAFF. The CDR3 DNA reads TGTGCCAGCTCACCGTGGACAGGGGCGAACACTGAAGCTTTCTTT. This chain uses TRBV18 with TRBJ1-1; 9 bases fit TRBD1. The germline gives CDR1 KGHSH, CDR2 LQKENI. The CDR3 contains 15 residues. The J segment lost 1 base and the V segment lost 3 bases, leaving 3 bases of the junction unmatched.

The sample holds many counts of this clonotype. CDR3 sequence reads: CASSRPPENEQFF. As DNA, the CDR3 is TGCGCCAGCAGCCGCCCGCCCGAGAATGAGCAGTTCTTC. The gene calls are TRBV4-1 and TRBJ2-1; the D is unclear. Germline V gene sequence: CDR1 MGHRA, CDR2 YSYEKL. The CDR3 runs 13 residues. The V end lost 4 bases, the J end lost 7 bases, and 11 bases lay between the germline ends.